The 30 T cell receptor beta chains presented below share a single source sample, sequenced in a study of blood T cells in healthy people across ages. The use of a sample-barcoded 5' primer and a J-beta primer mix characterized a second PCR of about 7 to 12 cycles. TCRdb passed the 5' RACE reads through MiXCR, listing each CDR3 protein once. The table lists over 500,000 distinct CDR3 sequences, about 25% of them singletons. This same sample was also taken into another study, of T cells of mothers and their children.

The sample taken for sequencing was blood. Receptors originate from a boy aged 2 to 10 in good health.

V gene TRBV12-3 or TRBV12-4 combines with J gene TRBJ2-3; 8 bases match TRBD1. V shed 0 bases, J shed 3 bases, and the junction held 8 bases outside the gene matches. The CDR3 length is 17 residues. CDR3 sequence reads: CASSLASCTGGTDTQYF. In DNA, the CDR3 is TGTGCCAGCAGTTTAGCGTCCTGCACAGGGGGTACAGATACGCAGTATTTT.

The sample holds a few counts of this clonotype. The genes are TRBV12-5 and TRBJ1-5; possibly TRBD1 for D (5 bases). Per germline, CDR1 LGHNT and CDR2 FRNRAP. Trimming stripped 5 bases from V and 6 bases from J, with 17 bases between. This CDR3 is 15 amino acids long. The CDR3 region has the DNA TGTGCTAGTGGTCCCGGGGGTACCCCGACTCAGCCCCAGCATTTT. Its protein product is CASGPGGTPTQPQHF.

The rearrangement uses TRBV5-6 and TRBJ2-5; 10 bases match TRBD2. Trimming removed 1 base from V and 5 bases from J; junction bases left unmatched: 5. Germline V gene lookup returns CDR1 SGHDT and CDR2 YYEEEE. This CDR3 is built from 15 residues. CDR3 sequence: CASSLRTSGRETQYF. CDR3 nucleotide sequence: TGTGCCAGCAGCTTGCGGACTAGCGGCCGGGAGACCCAGTACTTC.

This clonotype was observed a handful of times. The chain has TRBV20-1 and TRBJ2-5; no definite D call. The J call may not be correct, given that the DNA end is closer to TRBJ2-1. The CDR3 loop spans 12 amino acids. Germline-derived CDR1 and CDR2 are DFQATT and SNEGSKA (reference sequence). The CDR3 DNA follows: TGCAGTGCTAGCAGGCTATACAATGAGCAGTTCTTC. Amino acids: CSASRLYNEQFF.

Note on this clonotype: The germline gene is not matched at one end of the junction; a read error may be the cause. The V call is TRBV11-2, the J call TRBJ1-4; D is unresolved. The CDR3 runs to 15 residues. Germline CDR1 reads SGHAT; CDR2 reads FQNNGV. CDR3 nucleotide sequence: TGTGTCAGCAGCAAAACGGCTTCAACTAATGAAAAACTGTTTTTT. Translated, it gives CVSSKTASTNEKLFF.

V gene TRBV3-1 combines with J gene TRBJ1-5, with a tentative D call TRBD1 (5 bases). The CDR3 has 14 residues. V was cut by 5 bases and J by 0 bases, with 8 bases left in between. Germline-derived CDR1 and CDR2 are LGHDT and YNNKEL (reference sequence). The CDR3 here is CASSGAHSNQPQHF. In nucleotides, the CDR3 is TGTGCCAGCAGCGGGGCCCATAGCAATCAGCCCCAGCATTTT.

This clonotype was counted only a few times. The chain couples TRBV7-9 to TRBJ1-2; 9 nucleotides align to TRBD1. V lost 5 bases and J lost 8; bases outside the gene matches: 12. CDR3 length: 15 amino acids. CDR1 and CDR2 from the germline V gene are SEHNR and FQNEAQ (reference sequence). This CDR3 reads CASSAPGQGRGGYTF. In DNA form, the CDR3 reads TGTGCCAGCAGCGCTCCGGGACAGGGTCGAGGAGGCTACACCTTC.

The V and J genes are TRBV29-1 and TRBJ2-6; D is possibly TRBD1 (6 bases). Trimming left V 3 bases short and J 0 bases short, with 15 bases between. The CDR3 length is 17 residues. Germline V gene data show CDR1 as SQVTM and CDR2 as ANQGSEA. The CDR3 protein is CSVEDRRKDSGANVLTF. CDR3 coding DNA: TGCAGCGTTGAGGACAGAAGAAAGGACTCTGGGGCCAACGTCCTGACTTTC. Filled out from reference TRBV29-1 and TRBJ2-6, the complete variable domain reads SAVISQKPSRDICQRGTSLTIQCQVDSQVTMMFWYRQQPGQSLTLIATANQGSEATYESGFVIDKFPISRPNLTFSTLTVSNMSPEDSSIYLCSVEDRRKDSGANVLTFGAGSRLTVL.

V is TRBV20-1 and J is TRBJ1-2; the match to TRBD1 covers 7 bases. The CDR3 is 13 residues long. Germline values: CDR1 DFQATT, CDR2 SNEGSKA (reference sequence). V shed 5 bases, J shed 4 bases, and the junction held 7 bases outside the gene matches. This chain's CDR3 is CSALPTGVYGYTF. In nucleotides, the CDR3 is TGCAGTGCTCTTCCTACAGGGGTCTATGGCTACACCTTC.

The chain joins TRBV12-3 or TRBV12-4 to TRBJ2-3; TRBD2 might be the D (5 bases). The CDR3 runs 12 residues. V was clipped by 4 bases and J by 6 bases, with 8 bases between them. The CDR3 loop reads CASSSGIDTQYF. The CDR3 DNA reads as TGTGCCAGCAGTTCGGGAATCGATACGCAGTATTTT.

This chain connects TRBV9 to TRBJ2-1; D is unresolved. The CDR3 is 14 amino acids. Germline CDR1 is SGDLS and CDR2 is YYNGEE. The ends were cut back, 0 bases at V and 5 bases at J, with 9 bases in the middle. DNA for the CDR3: TGTGCCAGCAGCGTAGCGGTGAGAAACAATGAGCAGTTCTTC. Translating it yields CASSVAVRNNEQFF.

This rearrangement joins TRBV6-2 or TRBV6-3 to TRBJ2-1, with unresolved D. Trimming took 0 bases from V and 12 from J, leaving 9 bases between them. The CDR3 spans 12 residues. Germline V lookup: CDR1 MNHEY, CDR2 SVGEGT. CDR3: CASSYSRSGQFF. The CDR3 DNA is TGTGCCAGCAGTTACTCGAGGAGTGGGCAGTTCTTC.

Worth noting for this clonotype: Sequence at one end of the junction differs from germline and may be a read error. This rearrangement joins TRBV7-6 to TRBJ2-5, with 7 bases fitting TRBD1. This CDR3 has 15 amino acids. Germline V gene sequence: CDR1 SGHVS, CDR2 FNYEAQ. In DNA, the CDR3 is TGTGCCAGCACCGAACGCCGGGACAGAAAAGAGACCCAGCACTTC. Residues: CASTERRDRKETQHF.

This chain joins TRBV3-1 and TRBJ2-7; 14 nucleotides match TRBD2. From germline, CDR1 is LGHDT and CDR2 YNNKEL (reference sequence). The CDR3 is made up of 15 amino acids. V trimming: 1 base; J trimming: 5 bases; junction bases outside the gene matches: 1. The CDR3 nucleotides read TGTGCCAGCAGCCAAGGGACTAGCGGGAGGCACGAGCAGTACTTC. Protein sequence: CASSQGTSGRHEQYF.

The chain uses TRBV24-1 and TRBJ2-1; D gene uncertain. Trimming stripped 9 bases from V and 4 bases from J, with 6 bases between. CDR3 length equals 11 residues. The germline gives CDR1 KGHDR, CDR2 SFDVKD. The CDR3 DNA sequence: TGTGCCACCGAAGAATACAATGAGCAGTTCTTC. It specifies CATEEYNEQFF.

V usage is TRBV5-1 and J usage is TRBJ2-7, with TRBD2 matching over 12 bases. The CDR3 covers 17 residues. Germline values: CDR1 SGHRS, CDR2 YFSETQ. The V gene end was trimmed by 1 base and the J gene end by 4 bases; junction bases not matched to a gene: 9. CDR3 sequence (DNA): TGCGCCAGCAGCTTGAATACCGGACTAGCGGGATCGTACGAGCAGTACTTC. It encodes CASSLNTGLAGSYEQYF.

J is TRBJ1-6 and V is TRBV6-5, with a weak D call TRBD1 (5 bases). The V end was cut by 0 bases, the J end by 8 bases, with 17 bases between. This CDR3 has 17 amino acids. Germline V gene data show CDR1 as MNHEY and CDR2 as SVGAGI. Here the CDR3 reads CASSYSRARARDSPLHF. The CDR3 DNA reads TGTGCCAGCAGTTACTCGAGGGCCAGGGCAAGGGATTCACCCCTCCACTTT.

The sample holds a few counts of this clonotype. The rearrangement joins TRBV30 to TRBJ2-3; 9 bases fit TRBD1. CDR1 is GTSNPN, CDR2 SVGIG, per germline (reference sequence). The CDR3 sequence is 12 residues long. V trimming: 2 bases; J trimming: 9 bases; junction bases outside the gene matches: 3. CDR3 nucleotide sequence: TGTGCCTGGAGTCTGACAGGGGGAACGCAGTATTTT. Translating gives CAWSLTGGTQYF. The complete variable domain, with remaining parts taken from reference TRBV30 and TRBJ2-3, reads SQTIHQWPATLVQPVGSPLSLECTVEGTSNPNLYWYRQAAGRGLQLLFYSVGIGQISSEVPQNLSASRPQDRQFILSSKKLLLSDSGFYLCAWSLTGGTQYFGPGTRLTVL.

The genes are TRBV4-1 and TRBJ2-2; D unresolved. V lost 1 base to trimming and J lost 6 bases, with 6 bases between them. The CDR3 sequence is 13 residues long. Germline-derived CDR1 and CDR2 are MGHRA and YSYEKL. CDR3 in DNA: TGCGCCAGCAGCCAAGGGAAGGCCGGGGAGCTGTTTTTT. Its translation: CASSQGKAGELFF.

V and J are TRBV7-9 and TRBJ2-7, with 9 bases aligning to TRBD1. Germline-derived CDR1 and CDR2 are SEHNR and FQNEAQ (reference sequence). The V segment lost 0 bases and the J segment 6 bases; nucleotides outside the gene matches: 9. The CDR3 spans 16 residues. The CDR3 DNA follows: TGTGCCAGCAGCTTAGCTACGGGACAGGGAACGTCCGAGCAGTACTTC. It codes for CASSLATGQGTSEQYF.

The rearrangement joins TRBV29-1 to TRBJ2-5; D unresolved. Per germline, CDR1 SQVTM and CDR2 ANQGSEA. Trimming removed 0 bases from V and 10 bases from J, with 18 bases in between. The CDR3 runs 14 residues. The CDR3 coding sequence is TGCAGCGTTGAAGATCGGAACAGCCCGTTGATCCAGTACTTC. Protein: CSVEDRNSPLIQYF.

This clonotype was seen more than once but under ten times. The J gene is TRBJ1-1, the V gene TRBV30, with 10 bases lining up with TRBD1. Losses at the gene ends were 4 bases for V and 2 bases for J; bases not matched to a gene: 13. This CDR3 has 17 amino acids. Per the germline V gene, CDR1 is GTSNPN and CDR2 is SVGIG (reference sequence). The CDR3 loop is CAWTGPGTGVLNTEAFF. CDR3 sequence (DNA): TGTGCCTGGACCGGCCCCGGGACAGGGGTGCTAAACACTGAAGCTTTCTTT.

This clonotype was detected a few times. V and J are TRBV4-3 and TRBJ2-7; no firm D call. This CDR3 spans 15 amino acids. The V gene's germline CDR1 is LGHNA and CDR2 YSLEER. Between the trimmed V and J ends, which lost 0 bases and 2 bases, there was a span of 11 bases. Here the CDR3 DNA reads TGCGCCAGCAGCCAAGAGGACGGTGGAACCTACGAGCAGTACTTC. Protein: CASSQEDGGTYEQYF.

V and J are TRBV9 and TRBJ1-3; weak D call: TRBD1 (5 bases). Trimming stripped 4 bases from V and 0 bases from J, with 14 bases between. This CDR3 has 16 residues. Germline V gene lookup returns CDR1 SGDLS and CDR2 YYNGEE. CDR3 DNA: TGTGCCAGCAGCCGAACCCGGGGCCTCTCTGGAAACACCATATATTTT. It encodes CASSRTRGLSGNTIYF. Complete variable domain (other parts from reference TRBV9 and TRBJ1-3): DSGVTQTPKHLITATGQRVTLRCSPRSGDLSVYWYQQSLDQGLQFLIQYYNGEERAKGNILERFSAQQFPDLHSELNLSSLELGDSALYFCASSRTRGLSGNTIYFGEGSWLTVV.

The CDR3 coding sequence is TGCAGCGTTTGGGACAGGGCGAGTGTGGGCTACACCTTC. This codes for CSVWDRASVGYTF. The chain is built from TRBV29-1 and TRBJ1-2; 9 nucleotides match TRBD1. Germline V CDR1 and CDR2: SQVTM, ANQGSEA. V was pared by 5 bases and J by 8 bases, with 9 bases of the junction left unmatched. The CDR3 is made up of 13 amino acids. The complete variable domain, with remaining parts taken from reference TRBV29-1 and TRBJ1-2, reads SAVISQKPSRDICQRGTSLTIQCQVDSQVTMMFWYRQQPGQSLTLIATANQGSEATYESGFVIDKFPISRPNLTFSTLTVSNMSPEDSSIYLCSVWDRASVGYTFGSGTRLTVV.

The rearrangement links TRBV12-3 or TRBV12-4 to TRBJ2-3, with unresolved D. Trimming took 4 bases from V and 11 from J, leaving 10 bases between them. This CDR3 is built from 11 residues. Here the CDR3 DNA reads TGTGCCAGCAGTTCTGGCCCTTGGCAGTATTTT. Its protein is CASSSGPWQYF.

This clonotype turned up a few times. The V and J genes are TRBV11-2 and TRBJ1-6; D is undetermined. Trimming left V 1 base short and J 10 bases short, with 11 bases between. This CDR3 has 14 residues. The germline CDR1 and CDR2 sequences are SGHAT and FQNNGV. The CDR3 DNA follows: TGTGCCAGCAGCTTAGGAGCGTCTGGGTCACCCCTCCACTTT. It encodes CASSLGASGSPLHF.

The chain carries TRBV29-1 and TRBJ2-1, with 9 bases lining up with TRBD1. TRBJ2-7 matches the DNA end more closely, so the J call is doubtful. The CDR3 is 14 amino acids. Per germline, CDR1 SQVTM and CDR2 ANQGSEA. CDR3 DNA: TGCAGCGTTGCACAGGGGGCTAGGTCCTACGAGCAGTACTTC. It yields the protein CSVAQGARSYEQYF.

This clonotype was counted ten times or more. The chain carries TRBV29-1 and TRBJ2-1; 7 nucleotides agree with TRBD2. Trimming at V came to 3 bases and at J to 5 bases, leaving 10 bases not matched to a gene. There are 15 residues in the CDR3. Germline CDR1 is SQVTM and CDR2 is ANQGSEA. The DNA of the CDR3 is TGCAGCGTTGACGGGGGGTTTCGGATAGACAATGAGCAGTTCTTC. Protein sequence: CSVDGGFRIDNEQFF.

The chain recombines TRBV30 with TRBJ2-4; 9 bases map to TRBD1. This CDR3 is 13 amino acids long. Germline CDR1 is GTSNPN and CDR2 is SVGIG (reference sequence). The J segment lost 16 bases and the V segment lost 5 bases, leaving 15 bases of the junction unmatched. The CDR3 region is CAWSPLGGQGGYF. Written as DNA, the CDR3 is TGTGCCTGGTCCCCCCTGGGGGGACAGGGAGGATACTTC.